This entry lists 14 T cell receptor beta chains sequenced from one sample in a study of T-cell reconstitution after alpha-beta-depleted transplantation in children. Preparation of the TCRbeta library used unique molecular identifiers. Each CDR3 protein gets one entry after TCRdb re-called the PCR reads with MiXCR. The sample lists around 440,000 distinct CDR3 sequences; roughly 17% were seen once. Sequencing was performed on PBMCs, mostly from graft donor cells, taken 360 days after TCRalphabeta/CD19-depleted stem cell transplant. The origin of the receptors is a boy less than two years old who had a stem cell transplant for Wiskott-Aldrich syndrome, so the T cells may come from the graft donor.

This clonotype was counted only a few times. The chain recombines TRBV5-1 with TRBJ1-6; tentatively, D is TRBD1 (5 bases). The germline V and J ends were trimmed by 4 bases and 10 bases, with 21 bases remaining between them. The CDR3 has 16 residues. Germline-derived CDR1 and CDR2 are SGHRS and YFSETQ. This CDR3 is CASSLLQTELGSPLHF. In DNA, the CDR3 is TGCGCCAGCAGCCTACTACAGACAGAATTAGGATCACCCCTCCACTTT.

The V and J genes are TRBV11-3 and TRBJ2-2, with D possibly TRBD2 on 5 matching bases. CDR1 and CDR2 from the germline V gene are SGHNT and YENEEA. CDR3 length equals 13 residues. V lost 8 bases, J lost 0 bases, and 7 bases lay in between. CDR3 protein: CASDYSNTGELFF. DNA of the CDR3: TGTGCCAGCGACTACTCGAACACCGGGGAGCTGTTTTTT.

This clonotype was counted a few times. V and J are TRBV20-1 and TRBJ2-7; D call uncertain. This CDR3 comprises 13 residues. V lost 6 bases and J 2 bases, leaving 14 bases between the germline ends. The germline gives CDR1 DFQATT, CDR2 SNEGSKA (reference sequence). CDR3: CSASGPLAYEQYF. The CDR3 DNA sequence: TGCAGTGCATCCGGGCCGTTAGCCTACGAGCAGTACTTC.

This clonotype was seen more than once but under ten times. This sequence joins TRBV7-2 and TRBJ2-7; TRBD1 is a possible D gene (5 bases). Trimming stripped 5 bases from V and 1 base from J, with 12 bases between. This CDR3 is built from 14 residues. Germline lookup yields CDR1 SGHTA and CDR2 FQGNSA. Here the CDR3 DNA reads TGTGCCAGCAGCCCACAAAGACAGTCCTACGAGCAGTACTTC. Translation gives CASSPQRQSYEQYF.

This clonotype occurred a few times. CDR3 in amino acids: CASRPHGSTEAFF. DNA for the CDR3: TGTGCCAGCAGACCACACGGGTCCACTGAAGCTTTCTTT. This rearrangement joins TRBV27 to TRBJ1-1, with unresolved D. CDR1 is MNHEY, CDR2 SMNVEV, per germline (reference sequence). The CDR3 loop spans 13 amino acids. V was clipped by 6 bases and J by 4 bases, with 12 bases between them.

There are many counts of this clonotype. The chain has TRBV7-9 and TRBJ2-1; D remains ambiguous. V was pared by 2 bases and J by 7 bases, with 3 bases between. The germline V gene encodes CDR1 SEHNR and CDR2 FQNEAQ (reference sequence). The CDR3 consists of 11 residues. The CDR3 protein is CASSLQNEQFF. The CDR3 nucleotides are TGTGCCAGCAGCTTACAGAATGAGCAGTTCTTC.

This clonotype was recorded a few times. The junction differs from germline at one of its ends, possibly a read error. The J gene is TRBJ2-1, the V gene TRBV20-1; 12 bases match TRBD2. CDR1 and CDR2 (germline): DFQATT, SNEGSKA (reference sequence). The CDR3 sequence is 12 residues long. CDR3 sequence reads: CSARGDLTSGGF. The CDR3 nucleotides read TGCAGTGCTAGAGGGGATTTGACTAGCGGGGGCTTC.

The V and J genes are TRBV5-1 and TRBJ2-7; D tentatively reads TRBD1 or TRBD2 (5 bases each). Germline V gene sequence: CDR1 SGHRS, CDR2 YFSETQ. The CDR3 covers 14 residues. Trimming cost V 3 bases and J 4 bases, with 14 bases left between them. DNA for the CDR3: TGCGCCAGCAGCTCCCGGGACCGGTTATACGAGCAGTACTTC. It codes for CASSSRDRLYEQYF.

The chain joins TRBV3-1 to TRBJ2-1; TRBD2 matches at 9 bases. V trimming: 1 base; J trimming: 3 bases; junction bases outside the gene matches: 1. The CDR3 contains 15 residues. Germline CDR1 LGHDT, CDR2 YNNKEL (reference sequence). The CDR3 nucleotides read TGTGCCAGCAGCCAAGTAGCGGGGGACTACAATGAGCAGTTCTTC. Amino acid sequence: CASSQVAGDYNEQFF.

The V and J genes are TRBV12-3 or TRBV12-4 and TRBJ2-2; no reliable D call. Trimming took 7 bases from V and 6 from J, leaving 15 bases between them. This CDR3 comprises 14 residues. This chain's CDR3 is CASTRTSVAGELFF. DNA of the CDR3: TGTGCCAGCACGAGGACCTCCGTGGCCGGGGAGCTGTTTTTT.

J is TRBJ2-3 and V is TRBV29-1; 12 bases align to TRBD2. V lost 6 bases and J lost 6; bases outside the gene matches: 16. Germline CDR1 and CDR2: SQVTM and ANQGSEA. The CDR3 consists of 17 residues. The CDR3 bases are TGCAGCGTCACCCTCCTAGCGGGGGGGCCAAGCAGGGATACGCAGTATTTT. Its translation is CSVTLLAGGPSRDTQYF.

In this sample, this clonotype turned up a few times. The rearrangement uses TRBV25-1 and TRBJ2-1; 7 bases align to TRBD2. Germline V gene lookup returns CDR1 MGHDK and CDR2 SYGVNS. There are 15 residues in the CDR3. Trimming removed 1 base from V and 5 bases from J; junction bases left unmatched: 5. The CDR3 sequence is CASSEWGGGNNEQFF. The CDR3, as DNA: TGTGCCAGCAGTGAATGGGGGGGAGGAAACAATGAGCAGTTCTTC.

This clonotype has a handful of counts. The chain uses TRBV12-3 or TRBV12-4 and TRBJ2-7, with 14 bases identical to TRBD2. The ends lost 4 bases at V and 5 bases at J; junction bases unmatched: 7. This CDR3 is 16 amino acids long. CDR3 DNA sequence: TGTGCCAGCAGTTCAGGGACTAGCGGGAGATGGGACGAGCAGTACTTC. It translates to CASSSGTSGRWDEQYF.

This chain uses TRBV20-1 with TRBJ2-1; 8 bases agree with TRBD2. This CDR3 is 15 amino acids long. V trimming: 8 bases; J trimming: 1 base; junction bases outside the gene matches: 10. CDR1 is DFQATT, CDR2 SNEGSKA, per germline (reference sequence). The CDR3: CSTEIAGKSYNEQFF. As DNA, the CDR3 is TGCAGTACCGAGATAGCGGGAAAATCCTACAATGAGCAGTTCTTC.